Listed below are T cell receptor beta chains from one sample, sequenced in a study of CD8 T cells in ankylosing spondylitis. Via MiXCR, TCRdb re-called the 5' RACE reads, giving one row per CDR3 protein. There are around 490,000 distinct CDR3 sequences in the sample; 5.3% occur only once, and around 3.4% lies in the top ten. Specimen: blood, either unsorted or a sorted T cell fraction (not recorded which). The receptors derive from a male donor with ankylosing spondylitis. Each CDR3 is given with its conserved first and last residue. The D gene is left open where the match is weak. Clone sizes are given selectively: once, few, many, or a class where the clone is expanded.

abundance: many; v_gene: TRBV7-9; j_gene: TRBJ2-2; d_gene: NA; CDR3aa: CASSPAGAGELFF; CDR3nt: TGTGCCAGCAGCCCGGCCGGGGCCGGGGAGCTGTTTTTT
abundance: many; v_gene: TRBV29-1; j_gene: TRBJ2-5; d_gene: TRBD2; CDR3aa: CSTGGETQYF; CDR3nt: TGCAGCACCGGGGGGGAGACCCAGTACTTC
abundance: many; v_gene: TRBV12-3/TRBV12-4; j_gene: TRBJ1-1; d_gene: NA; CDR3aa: CASSWQGHMNTEAFF; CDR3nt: TGTGCCAGCAGTTGGCAGGGTCATATGAACACTGAAGCTTTCTTT
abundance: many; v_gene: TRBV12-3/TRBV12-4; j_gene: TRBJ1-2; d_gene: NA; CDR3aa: CASASGTNYGYTF; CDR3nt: TGTGCCAGCGCATCCGGGACCAACTATGGCTACACCTTC
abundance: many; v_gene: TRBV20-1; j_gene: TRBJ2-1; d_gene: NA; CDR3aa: CSARESRFEQFF; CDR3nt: TGCAGTGCTAGAGAGTCAAGGTTTGAACAGTTCTTC
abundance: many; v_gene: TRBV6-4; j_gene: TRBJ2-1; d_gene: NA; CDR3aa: CASSDSGLSSYNEQFF; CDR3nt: TGTGCCAGCAGTGACTCTGGACTTAGCTCCTACAATGAGCAGTTCTTC
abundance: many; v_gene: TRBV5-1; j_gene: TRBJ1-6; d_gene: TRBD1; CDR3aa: CASSLAGQTNSPLHF; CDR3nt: TGCGCCAGCAGCTTGGCGGGACAGACTAATTCACCCCTCCACTTT
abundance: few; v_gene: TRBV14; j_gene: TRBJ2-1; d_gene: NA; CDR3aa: CASSPRPRANEQFF; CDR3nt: TGTGCCAGCAGCCCGAGACCGAGGGCTAATGAGCAGTTCTTC
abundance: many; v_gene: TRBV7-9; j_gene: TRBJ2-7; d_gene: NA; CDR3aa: CASRTSMEYEQYF; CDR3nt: TGTGCCAGCAGAACTTCCATGGAGTACGAGCAGTACTTC
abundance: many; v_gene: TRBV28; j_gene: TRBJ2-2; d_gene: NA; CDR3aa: CASSFPGINTGELFF; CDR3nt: TGTGCCAGCAGTTTCCCAGGGATTAACACCGGGGAGCTGTTTTTT
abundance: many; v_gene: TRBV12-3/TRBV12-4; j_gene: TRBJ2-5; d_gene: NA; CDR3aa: CASTMGGLNFQYF; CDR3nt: TGTGCCAGCACCATGGGGGGCCTTAATTTCCAGTACTTC
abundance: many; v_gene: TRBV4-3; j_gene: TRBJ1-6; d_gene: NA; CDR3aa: CASSQDRVNSPLHF; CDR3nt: TGCGCCAGCAGCCAAGACAGGGTTAATTCACCCCTCCACTTT
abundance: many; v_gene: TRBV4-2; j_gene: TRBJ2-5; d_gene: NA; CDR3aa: CASSQGLLQETQYF; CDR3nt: TGTGCCAGCAGCCAAGGCCTCCTACAAGAGACCCAGTACTTC
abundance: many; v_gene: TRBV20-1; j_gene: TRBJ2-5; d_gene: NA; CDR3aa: CSASQAGQLYQETQYF; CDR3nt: TGCAGTGCTAGCCAGGCGGGACAGTTGTACCAAGAGACCCAGTACTTC
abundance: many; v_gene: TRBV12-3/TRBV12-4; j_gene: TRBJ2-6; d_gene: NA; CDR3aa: CASRVTGANVLTF; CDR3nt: TGTGCCAGCAGGGTAACTGGGGCCAACGTCCTGACTTTC
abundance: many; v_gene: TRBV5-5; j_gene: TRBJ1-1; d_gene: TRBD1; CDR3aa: CASSSGTEVAFF; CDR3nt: TGTGCCAGCAGCTCCGGGACAGAAGTTGCTTTCTTT
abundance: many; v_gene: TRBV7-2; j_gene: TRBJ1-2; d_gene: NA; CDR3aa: CASSLSHSYGYTF; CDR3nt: TGTGCCAGCAGCTTAAGCCATAGCTATGGCTACACCTTC
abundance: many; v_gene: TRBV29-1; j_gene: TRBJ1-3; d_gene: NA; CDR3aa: CSVEDRSSGDTIYF; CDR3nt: TGCAGCGTTGAAGATCGGAGTTCGGGAGACACCATATATTTT
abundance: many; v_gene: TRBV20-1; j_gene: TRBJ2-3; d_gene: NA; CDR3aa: CSASPPRGRVSDTQYF; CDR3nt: TGCAGTGCTAGCCCCCCCAGGGGAAGGGTGTCTGATACGCAGTATTTT
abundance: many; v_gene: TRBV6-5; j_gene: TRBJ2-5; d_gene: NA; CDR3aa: CASSYGRGQETQYF; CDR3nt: TGTGCCAGCAGTTATGGACGGGGCCAAGAGACCCAGTACTTC
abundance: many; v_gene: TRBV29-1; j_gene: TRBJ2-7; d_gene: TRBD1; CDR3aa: CSVEDQTGGAINEQYF; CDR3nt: TGCAGCGTTGAAGACCAGACAGGGGGCGCCATCAACGAGCAGTACTTC
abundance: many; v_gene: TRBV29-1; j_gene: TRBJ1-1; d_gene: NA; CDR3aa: CSVAPGLRSAEAFF; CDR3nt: TGCAGCGTTGCGCCGGGGCTCCGTTCTGCTGAAGCTTTCTTT
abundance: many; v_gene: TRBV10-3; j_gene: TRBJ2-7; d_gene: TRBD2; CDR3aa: CAISNPPGLAGAYEQYF; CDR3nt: TGTGCCATCAGCAACCCTCCGGGACTAGCGGGAGCTTACGAGCAGTACTTC
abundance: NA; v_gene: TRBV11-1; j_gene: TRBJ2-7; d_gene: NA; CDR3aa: CASSPHTGTYEQYF; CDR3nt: TGTGCCAGCAGCCCCCATACGGGGACCTACGAGCAGTACTTC
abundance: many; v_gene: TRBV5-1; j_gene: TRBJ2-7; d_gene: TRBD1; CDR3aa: CASSWFDRGGYEQYF; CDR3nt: TGCGCCAGCAGCTGGTTTGACAGGGGAGGTTACGAGCAGTACTTC
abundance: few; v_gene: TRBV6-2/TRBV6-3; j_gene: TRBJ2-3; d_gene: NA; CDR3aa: CASRTLQGPTDTQYF; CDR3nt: TGTGCCAGCAGAACCCTACAGGGTCCCACAGATACGCAGTATTTT
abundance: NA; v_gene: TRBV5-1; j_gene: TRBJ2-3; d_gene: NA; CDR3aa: CASSFPGIVDTQYF; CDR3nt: TGCGCCAGCAGCTTCCCCGGGATTGTGGATACGCAGTATTTT
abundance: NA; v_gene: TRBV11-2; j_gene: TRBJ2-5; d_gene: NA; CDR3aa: CASSHQRGYQETQYF; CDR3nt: TGTGCCAGCAGCCACCAGAGAGGGTACCAAGAGACCCAGTACTTC
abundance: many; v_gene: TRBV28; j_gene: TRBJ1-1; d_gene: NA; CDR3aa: CASSLLRGSTEAFF; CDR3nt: TGTGCCAGCAGTTTATTGAGGGGGAGCACTGAAGCTTTCTTT
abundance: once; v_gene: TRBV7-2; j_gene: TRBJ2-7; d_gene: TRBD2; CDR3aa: CASSLDASGRDEQYF; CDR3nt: TGTGCCAGCAGCTTGGATGCTAGCGGGAGGGACGAGCAGTACTTC
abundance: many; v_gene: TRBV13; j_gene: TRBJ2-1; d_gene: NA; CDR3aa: CASSLENEQFF; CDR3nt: TGTGCCAGCAGCTTAGAGAATGAGCAGTTCTTC
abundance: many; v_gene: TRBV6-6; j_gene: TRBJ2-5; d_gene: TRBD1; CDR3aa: CASSFGQGWETQYF; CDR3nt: TGTGCCAGCAGTTTCGGACAGGGATGGGAGACCCAGTACTTC
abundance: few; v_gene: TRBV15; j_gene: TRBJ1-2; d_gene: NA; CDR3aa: CATSRRTDYGYTF; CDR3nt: TGTGCCACCAGCAGAAGGACGGACTATGGCTACACCTTC
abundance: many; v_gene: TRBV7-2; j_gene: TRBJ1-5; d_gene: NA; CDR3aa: CASSFDRDQPQHF; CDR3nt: TGTGCCAGCAGCTTCGACAGAGATCAGCCCCAGCATTTT
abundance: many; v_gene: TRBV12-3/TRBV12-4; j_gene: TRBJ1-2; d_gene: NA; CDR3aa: CASRPGTGSGYTF; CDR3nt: TGTGCCAGCAGACCCGGGACGGGTTCGGGCTACACCTTC
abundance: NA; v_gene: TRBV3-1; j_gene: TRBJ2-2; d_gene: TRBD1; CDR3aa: CASSPWTGGPGELFF; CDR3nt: TGTGCCAGCAGCCCATGGACAGGGGGACCGGGGGAGCTGTTTTTT
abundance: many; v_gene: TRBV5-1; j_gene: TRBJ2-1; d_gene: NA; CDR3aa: CASSLFSGAPYNEQFF; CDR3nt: TGCGCCAGCAGCTTGTTCTCGGGGGCGCCCTACAATGAGCAGTTCTTC
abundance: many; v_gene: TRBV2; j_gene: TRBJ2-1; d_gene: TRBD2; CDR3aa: CASSEYRSSERGFF; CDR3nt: TGTGCCAGCAGTGAATACCGGTCGTCGGAGCGGGGGTTCTTC
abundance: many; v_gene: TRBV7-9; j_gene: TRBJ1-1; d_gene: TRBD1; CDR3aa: CASSRPPTGENTEAFF; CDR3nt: TGTGCCAGCAGCCGTCCCCCGACAGGGGAGAACACTGAAGCTTTCTTT
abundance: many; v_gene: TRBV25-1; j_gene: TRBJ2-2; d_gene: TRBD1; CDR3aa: CASSRQGYTGELFF; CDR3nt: TGTGCCAGCAGTCGACAGGGGTACACCGGGGAGCTGTTTTTT
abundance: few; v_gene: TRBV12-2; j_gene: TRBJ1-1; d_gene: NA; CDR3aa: CASISPKPGQMNTEAFF; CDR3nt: TGTGCAAGTATATCACCGAAACCGGGACAGATGAACACTGAAGCTTTCTTT
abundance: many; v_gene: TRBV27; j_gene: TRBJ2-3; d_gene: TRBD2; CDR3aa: CASSFGLADTDTQYF; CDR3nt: TGTGCCAGCAGTTTCGGTCTAGCGGACACAGATACGCAGTATTTT
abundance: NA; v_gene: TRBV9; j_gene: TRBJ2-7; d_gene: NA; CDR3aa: CASSVGEGAEQYF; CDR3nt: TGTGCCAGCAGCGTAGGGGAGGGGGCCGAGCAGTACTTC
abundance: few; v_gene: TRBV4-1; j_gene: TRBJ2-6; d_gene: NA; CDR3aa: CASSLRQGKSSGANVLTF; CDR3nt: TGCGCCAGCAGCCTCAGGCAGGGGAAGAGTTCTGGGGCCAACGTCCTGACTTTC
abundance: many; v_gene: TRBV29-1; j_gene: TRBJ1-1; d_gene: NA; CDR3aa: CSVGSRANTEAFF; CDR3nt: TGCAGCGTTGGTAGTCGGGCCAACACTGAAGCTTTCTTT
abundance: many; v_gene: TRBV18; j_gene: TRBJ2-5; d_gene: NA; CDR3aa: CASSPFVGQETQYF; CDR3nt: TGTGCCAGCTCACCCTTCGTCGGCCAAGAGACCCAGTACTTC
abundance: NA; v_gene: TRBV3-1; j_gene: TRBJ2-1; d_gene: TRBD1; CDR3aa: CASSQRPGQKDNEQLF; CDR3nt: TGTGCCAGCAGCCAACGCCCGGGACAGAAGGACAATGAGCAGCTCTTC
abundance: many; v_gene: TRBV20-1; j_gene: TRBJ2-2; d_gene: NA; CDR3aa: CSARKGETGELFF; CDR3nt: TGCAGTGCTAGAAAGGGTGAAACCGGGGAGCTGTTTTTT
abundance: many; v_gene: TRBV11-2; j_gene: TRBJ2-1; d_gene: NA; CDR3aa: CASSLDGQGEQFF; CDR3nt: TGTGCCAGCAGCTTAGACGGGCAGGGTGAGCAGTTCTTC
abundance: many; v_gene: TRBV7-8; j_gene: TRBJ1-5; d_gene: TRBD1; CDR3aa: CASSPRQGGTSNQPQHF; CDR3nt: TGTGCCAGCAGCCCCCGACAGGGAGGGACGAGCAATCAGCCCCAGCATTTT
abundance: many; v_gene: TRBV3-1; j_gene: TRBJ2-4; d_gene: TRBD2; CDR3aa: CASSPWTSGSGGVYF; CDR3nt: TGTGCCAGCAGTCCCTGGACTAGCGGGAGTGGGGGGGTGTACTTC
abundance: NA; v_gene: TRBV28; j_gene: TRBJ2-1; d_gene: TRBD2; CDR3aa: CASSLLGLDNEQFF; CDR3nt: TGTGCCAGCAGTTTATTGGGACTAGACAATGAGCAGTTCTTC
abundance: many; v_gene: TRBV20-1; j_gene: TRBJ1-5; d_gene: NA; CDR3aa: CSATGNSNQPQHF; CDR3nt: TGCAGTGCTACAGGGAATAGCAATCAGCCCCAGCATTTT
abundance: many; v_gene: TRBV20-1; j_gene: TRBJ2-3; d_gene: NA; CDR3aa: CSARDPGVSTDTQYF; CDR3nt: TGCAGTGCTAGAGACCCAGGGGTTTCCACAGATACGCAGTATTTT
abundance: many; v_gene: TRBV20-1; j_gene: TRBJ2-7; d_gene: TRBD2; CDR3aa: CSARDPGGSYEQYF; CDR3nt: TGCAGTGCTAGAGATCCGGGGGGCTCCTACGAGCAGTACTTC
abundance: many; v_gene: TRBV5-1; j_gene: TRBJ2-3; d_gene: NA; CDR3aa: CASSLGGALTDTQYF; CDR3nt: TGCGCCAGCAGCTTGGGAGGGGCCCTCACAGATACGCAGTATTTT
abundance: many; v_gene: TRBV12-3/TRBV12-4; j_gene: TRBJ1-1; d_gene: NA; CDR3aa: CASSIRAGVNTEAFF; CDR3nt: TGTGCCAGCAGCATACGGGCGGGAGTGAACACTGAAGCTTTCTTT
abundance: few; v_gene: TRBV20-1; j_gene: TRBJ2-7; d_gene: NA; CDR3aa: CSARVPGFYEQYF; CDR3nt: TGCAGTGCTAGAGTCCCAGGGTTCTACGAGCAGTACTTC
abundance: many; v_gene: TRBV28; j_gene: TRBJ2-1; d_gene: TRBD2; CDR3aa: CASSSNSGLAGNNEQFF; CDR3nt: TGTGCCAGCAGTTCCAATTCTGGACTAGCGGGAAACAATGAGCAGTTCTTC